Described below is a single TCR beta chain sequence and its context. This sample is drawn from a study of blood T cell repertoires in COVID-19. The CDR3 totals 18 residues. V lost 4 bases and J lost 1, with 20 bases in between. Germline V lookup: CDR1 LGHNA, CDR2 YNFKEQ. Produced via immunoSEQ multiplex PCR; TCRdb's table is partial and in-frame only. The sample lists under 200,000 clones; approximately 85% were seen once. This sequence originates from a woman aged 55-69 years with COVID-19, enrolled during active disease. The specimen sequenced was peripheral blood. The chain joins TRBV4-2 to TRBJ2-4; D might be TRBD1 (6 bases). The CDR3 sequence: CASSPLTGSSRAKNIQYF. CDR3 in DNA: TGTGCCAGCAGCCCGCTGACAGGTTCATCTCGGGCCAAAAACATTCAGTACTTC.